These 3 T cell receptor beta chains share one sample of origin, sequenced in a study of control samples from healthy donors and cancer patients. TCRdb's table, derived via immunoSEQ multiplex PCR, lists solely in-frame clones and lacks some. The repertoire holds about 70,000 clones, with about 94% as singletons. Sample: blood. The receptor source for this set is a woman aged 25-40 years in good health.

V and J are TRBV28 and TRBJ1-5; TRBD1 agrees at 7 bases. This CDR3 is built from 16 residues. Unmatched junction bases numbered 9, after V lost 7 bases and J lost 0 bases. Germline CDR1 reads MDHEN; CDR2 reads SYDVKM. The CDR3 here is CASKRTGLYSNQPQHF. The DNA of the CDR3 is TGTGCCAGCAAGAGGACAGGACTTTATAGCAATCAGCCCCAGCATTTT.

As DNA, the CDR3 is TGTGCCAGCCTTGGCACTAGCCCAGATACGCAGTATTTT. Translated: CASLGTSPDTQYF. The J gene is TRBJ2-3, the V gene TRBV28, with D perhaps TRBD2 (6 bases). This CDR3 spans 13 amino acids. Trimming took 8 bases from V and 4 from J, leaving 13 bases between them. Germline assignment: CDR1 MDHEN and CDR2 SYDVKM.

This clone was found once. The rearrangement uses TRBV19 and TRBJ1-2; 8 nucleotides match TRBD1. Germline loops: CDR1 LNHDA, CDR2 SQIVND (reference sequence). The CDR3 sequence is 14 residues long. J was trimmed by 8 bases and V by 5 bases; bases with no gene match: 10. DNA of the CDR3: TGTGCCAGTAGTGAAACAGGGGGACTAGGAGGCTACACCTTC. Translating gives CASSETGGLGGYTF.